Each of the 5 T cell receptor beta chains below was sequenced from the same sample in a study of identical twins. TCRdb re-called the 5' RACE reads through MiXCR, storing one row per CDR3 protein. The sample lists 700,000 to 950,000 distinct CDR3 sequences, approximately 13% occurring once. The sample was also reused in another study, on yellow fever vaccine responses in identical twins.

Sequencing was carried out using PBMCs. These receptors were collected from a woman aged 18-35 years in good health.

This rearrangement joins TRBV20-1 to TRBJ2-2; D possibly corresponds to TRBD1 (6 bases). The germline CDR1 and CDR2 sequences are DFQATT and SNEGSKA (reference sequence). V lost 3 bases to trimming and J lost 5 bases, with 10 bases between them. This CDR3 is built from 13 residues. The CDR3 region has the DNA TGCAGTGCTAGGATACAGGGTACCGGGGAGCTGTTTTTT. Translating gives CSARIQGTGELFF.

As for this clonotype: The junction does not match germline at one end; this may be a read error. The genes are TRBV20-1 and TRBJ2-6; TRBD2 is a possible D gene (7 bases). Per germline, CDR1 DFQATT and CDR2 SNEGSKA (reference sequence). This CDR3 is built from 16 residues. The CDR3 DNA reads as TGCAGTGCTAGAGGGGGGGGCGGCTCTTGGGCCAACGTCCTGACTTTC. Translated: CSARGGGGSWANVLTF.

The rearrangement uses TRBV5-1 and TRBJ1-1; no definite D call. Trimming cost V 0 bases and J 1 base, with 10 bases left between them. The CDR3 sequence is 15 residues long. The germline V gene encodes CDR1 SGHRS and CDR2 YFSETQ. CDR3 amino acids: CASSLDKKGNTEAFF. The DNA for the CDR3 is TGCGCCAGCAGCTTGGACAAAAAAGGGAACACTGAAGCTTTCTTT.

The chain employs TRBV10-3 and TRBJ1-5; TRBD1 matches 8 bases. Germline-derived CDR1 and CDR2 are ENHRY and SYGVKD. The CDR3 consists of 14 residues. J lost 2 bases, V lost 4 bases, and 1 base had no gene match. The CDR3 bases are TGTGCCATCAGTGGGGGACAGGGCAATCAGCCCCAGCATTTT. Encoded protein: CAISGGQGNQPQHF.

A note on this clonotype: This may arise from a read error, as a much more abundant clone is one base away. This chain joins TRBV6-5 and TRBJ2-1; D is possibly TRBD2 (6 bases). Germline assignment: CDR1 MNHEY and CDR2 SVGAGI. This CDR3 region has 12 residues. Deletions cut 8 bases from V and 9 bases from J, with 14 bases between. The CDR3 sequence is CASLAGGSEQFF. The CDR3 nucleotides are TGTGCCAGCTTAGCCGGAGGGAGTGAGCAGTTCTTC.